This T cell receptor (beta chain) was sequenced for a study of vaccination effects on CD4 cells after COVID-19. This clone is a singleton in its sample. Its antigen is unknown. CD4+ T cells specific for antigen were expanded with viral peptide pools by the ViraFEST assay before sequencing. Cells that had been cultured for approximately ten days were the source of isolated CD4+ T cells. Data came from immunoSEQ multiplex PCR; TCRdb stores just in-frame clones and leaves some out. The data show tens of thousands of clones, with about 70% seen just once and 1.5% to 2% held by the top ten. V was trimmed by 6 bases and J by 1 base, leaving 9 bases between them. The CDR3 sequence is 13 residues long. Germline V gene lookup returns CDR1 MNHNS and CDR2 SASEGT.

This TCR came from a human donor who received a COVID-19 vaccine. Sequenced material: CD4+ T cells from PBMCs cultured with HCoV-229E spike peptides, taken before COVID-19 vaccination. The rearrangement links TRBV6-1 to TRBJ2-5; possibly TRBD2 for D (6 bases). The CDR3 protein is CASRRGTQETQYF. CDR3 DNA sequence: TGTGCCAGCAGACGGGGGACCCAAGAGACCCAGTACTTC.